These 8 T cell receptor beta chains came from one sample sequenced in a study of blood T cells in healthy people across ages. With a J-beta primer mix and a sample-barcoded 5' primer, a second PCR ran about 7 to 12 cycles. TCRdb processed the 5' RACE reads anew with MiXCR; each CDR3 protein has one entry. This sample has about 680,000 distinct CDR3 sequences, with 49% found just once. What was sequenced was blood. The receptors derive from a woman aged 55-69 years in good health.

On this clonotype itself: A junction end diverges from the germline sequence, so it may reflect a read error. The chain combines TRBV20-1 with TRBJ2-5, with 7 bases aligning to TRBD2. The CDR3 is 18 amino acids. In germline, CDR1 is DFQATT, CDR2 SNEGSKA (reference sequence). The DNA of the CDR3 is TGCAGTGCTAGAGATAAACCTGGCGGGAGAACCCACCACGAGACCCAGTACTTC. Translating it yields CSARDKPGGRTHHETQYF.

The chain carries TRBV28 and TRBJ2-4; the match to TRBD2 covers 7 bases. TRBJ2-7 matches the DNA end more closely, so the J call is doubtful. The CDR3 length is 15 residues. Germline values: CDR1 MDHEN, CDR2 SYDVKM. CDR3 DNA: TGTGCCAGCAGTCCGAAAAGACTGGGAGGGTACGAGCAGTACTTC. Translating gives CASSPKRLGGYEQYF.

The chain carries TRBV19 and TRBJ2-6, with 8 bases aligning to TRBD1. V lost 5 bases and J lost 2; bases outside the gene matches: 8. The CDR3 sequence is 17 residues long. Germline CDR1 is LNHDA and CDR2 is SQIVND (reference sequence). The CDR3: CASSPPGGRAGANVLTF. The CDR3 nucleotides read TGTGCCAGTAGTCCCCCAGGGGGCAGGGCTGGGGCCAACGTCCTGACTTTC.

This clonotype was observed a handful of times. V usage is TRBV9 and J usage is TRBJ2-5, with 8 bases matching TRBD2. This CDR3 is built from 15 residues. Germline V gene lookup returns CDR1 SGDLS and CDR2 YYNGEE. The ends lost 0 bases at V and 4 bases at J; junction bases unmatched: 5. CDR3 region: CASSVAGTRGETQYF. The CDR3 nucleotides read TGTGCCAGCAGCGTAGCCGGGACTAGGGGAGAGACCCAGTACTTC.

This chain uses TRBV20-1 with TRBJ2-3; D remains ambiguous. The V end lost 1 base, the J end lost 5 bases, and 4 bases lay between the germline ends. This CDR3 spans 11 amino acids. Germline CDR1 reads DFQATT; CDR2 reads SNEGSKA (reference sequence). The CDR3 region has the DNA TGCAGTGCTAGAGCCAAAGATACGCAGTATTTT. It encodes CSARAKDTQYF.

The V and J genes are TRBV20-1 and TRBJ2-3; 9 nucleotides agree with TRBD2. CDR1 is DFQATT, CDR2 SNEGSKA, per germline (reference sequence). Trimming removed 3 bases from V and 1 base from J; junction bases left unmatched: 5. The CDR3 consists of 15 residues. The CDR3 protein is CSASGASGGTDTQYF. CDR3 DNA: TGCAGTGCTAGCGGGGCTAGCGGGGGCACAGATACGCAGTATTTT.

The chain combines TRBV20-1 with TRBJ2-4; D ambiguous. CDR3 length: 13 amino acids. With 5 bases removed from V and 3 bases from J, the gap between germline ends came to 11 bases. Germline CDR1 and CDR2: DFQATT and SNEGSKA (reference sequence). The DNA for the CDR3 is TGCAGTGCTCCGACAATGGGCAAAAACATTCAGTACTTC. This translates into CSAPTMGKNIQYF.

As concerns this clonotype: This could be a read error, since a much larger clone is one nucleotide away. The chain recombines TRBV20-1 with TRBJ2-1; 10 bases fit TRBD2. V shed 2 bases and J 13 bases; nucleotides not matched to a gene: 11. CDR1 DFQATT and CDR2 SNEGSKA come from the germline V gene (reference sequence). This CDR3 comprises 14 residues. The CDR3 protein is CSARRSGRGETQFF. CDR3 coding DNA: TGCAGTGCTAGAAGGAGCGGGAGGGGAGAGACCCAGTTCTTC.